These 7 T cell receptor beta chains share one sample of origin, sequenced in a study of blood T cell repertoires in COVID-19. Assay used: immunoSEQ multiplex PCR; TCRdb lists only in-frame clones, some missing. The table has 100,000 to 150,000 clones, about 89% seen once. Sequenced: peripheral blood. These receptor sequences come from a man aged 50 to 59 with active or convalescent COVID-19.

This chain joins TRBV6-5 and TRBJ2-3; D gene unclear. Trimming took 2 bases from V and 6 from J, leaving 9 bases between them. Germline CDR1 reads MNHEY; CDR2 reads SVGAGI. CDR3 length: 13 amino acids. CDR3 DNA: TGTGCCAGCAGTTACGGGCAGGCCGATACGCAGTATTTT. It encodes CASSYGQADTQYF.

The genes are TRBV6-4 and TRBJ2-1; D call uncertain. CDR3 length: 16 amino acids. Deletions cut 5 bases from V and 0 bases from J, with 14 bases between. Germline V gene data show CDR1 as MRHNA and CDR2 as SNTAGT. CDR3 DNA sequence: TGTGCCAGCAGTATTCTTTCGACACGCTCCTACAATGAGCAGTTCTTC. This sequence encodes CASSILSTRSYNEQFF.

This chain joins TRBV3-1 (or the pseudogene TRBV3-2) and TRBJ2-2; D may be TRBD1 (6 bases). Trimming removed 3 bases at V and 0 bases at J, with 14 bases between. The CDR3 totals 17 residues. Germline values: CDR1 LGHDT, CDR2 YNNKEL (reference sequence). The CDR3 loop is CASSQELGGSNTGELFF. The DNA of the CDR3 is TGTGCCAGCAGCCAGGAACTAGGGGGTTCGAACACCGGGGAGCTGTTTTTT.

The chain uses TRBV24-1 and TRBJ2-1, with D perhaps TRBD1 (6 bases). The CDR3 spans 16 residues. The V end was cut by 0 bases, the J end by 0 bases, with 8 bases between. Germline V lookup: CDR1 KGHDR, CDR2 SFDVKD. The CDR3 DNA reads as TGTGCCACCAGTGATTTGACAGGGAGCTCCTACAATGAGCAGTTCTTC. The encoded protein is CATSDLTGSSYNEQFF.

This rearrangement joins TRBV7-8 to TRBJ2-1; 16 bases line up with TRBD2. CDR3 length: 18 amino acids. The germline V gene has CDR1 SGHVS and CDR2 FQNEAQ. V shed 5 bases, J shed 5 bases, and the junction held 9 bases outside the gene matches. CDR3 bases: TGTGCCAGCAGCGTCGGGACTAGCGGGGGGGCCAATCACAATGAGCAGTTCTTC. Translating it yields CASSVGTSGGANHNEQFF.

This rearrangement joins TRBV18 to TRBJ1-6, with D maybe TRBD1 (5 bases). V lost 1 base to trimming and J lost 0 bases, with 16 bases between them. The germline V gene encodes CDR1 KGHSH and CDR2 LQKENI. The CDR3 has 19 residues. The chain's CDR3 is CASSPLGGRRGSYNSPLHF. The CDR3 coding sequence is TGTGCCAGCTCACCACTCGGGGGAAGAAGGGGCTCCTATAATTCACCCCTCCACTTT.

This CDR3 reads CAISPGASNEKLFF. CDR3 nucleotides: TGTGCCATCAGCCCAGGGGCTTCTAATGAAAAACTGTTTTTT. The chain uses TRBV10-3 and TRBJ1-4; maybe TRBD1 (6 bases). Per germline, CDR1 ENHRY and CDR2 SYGVKD. The CDR3 spans 14 residues. The ends were cut back, 6 bases at V and 3 bases at J, with 11 bases in the middle.